The source of this T cell receptor (beta chain) is a study of vaccination and CD4 T cells after COVID-19. For the study at large: Convalescents were six males and four females, two of them Hispanic.

V shed 4 bases, J shed 2 bases, and the junction held 8 bases outside the gene matches. In germline, CDR1 is LNHDA, CDR2 SQIVND (reference sequence). CDR3 size: 16 residues. Treatment: approximately nine-day PBMC culture with coronavirus spike peptide pools or control peptides (ViraFEST assay). The unexposed donor's CD4+ T cells were collected before the COVID-19 pandemic (2011-2018). Cultured CD4+ T-cell DNA underwent Oncomine TCR Beta short-read sequencing. CD4+ T cells were cultured, and genomic DNA was extracted from them. TCRdb itself ran the PCR reads through MiXCR, one entry per CDR3 protein. The table has about 7,700 distinct CDR3 sequences, around 38% seen once. In the case of this clonotype: What it recognizes is unknown.

This chain connects TRBV19 to TRBJ1-5, with 7 bases aligning to TRBD1. The receptor was derived from a human donor in good health. The sample consisted of CD4+ T cells from blood, cultured in vitro. The chain's CDR3 is CASSKEGQYGNQPQHF. The CDR3, as DNA: TGTGCCAGTAGTAAGGAGGGACAGTATGGCAATCAGCCCCAGCATTTT.